This T cell receptor beta chain was captured by sequencing in a study of T cell responses to AZD1222 COVID-19 vaccine. The length of the CDR3 is 17 residues. CDR1 and CDR2 (germline): LGHDT, YNNKEL (reference sequence). The V and J ends lost 4 bases and 0 bases respectively, with 13 bases between them. Sequenced by immunoSEQ multiplex PCR; TCRdb stores in-frame clones only, minus some. The sample lists 90,000 to 100,000 clones; approximately 90% were seen once. The source was peripheral blood, collected on day 0 of AZD1222 vaccination. The origin of this receptor is an adult in good health. This chain joins TRBV3-1 (or the pseudogene TRBV3-2) and TRBJ1-6, with D unclear. CDR3 in DNA: TGTGCCAGCAGCCCCCCTCGCCCGAGCTCCTATAATTCACCCCTCCACTTT. Protein: CASSPPRPSSYNSPLHF.